A single sample gave rise to the 23 T cell receptor beta chains below, sequenced in a study of blood T cell repertoires in COVID-19 (dated by TCRdb to about 2020). The method was the immunoSEQ multiplex PCR assay. The clones in this table, taken by TCRdb from immuneACCESS, are in-frame only. Not every clone is retained; where verified, under half of the shortfall comes from an unresolved V gene, and the cause of the rest is unknown. For this sample the table gives 210,000 or so clones, of which over 75% were detected only once. Around 5.5% of the sample lies in the top ten. Specimen: peripheral blood. All receptors come from a man over 45 with COVID-19, enrolled during active disease.

The V call is TRBV7-2, the J call TRBJ1-5; D might be TRBD1 (5 bases). Germline loops: CDR1 SGHTA, CDR2 FQGNSA. This CDR3 is built from 15 residues. Trimming took 1 base from V and 7 from J, leaving 14 bases between them. In nucleotides, the CDR3 is TGTGCCAGCAGCTTAGTGAGCAGGGTAAGGCAGCCCCAGCATTTT. Translation: CASSLVSRVRQPQHF.

The V call is TRBV14, the J call TRBJ1-6; 10 bases are shared with TRBD1. V was clipped by 0 bases and J by 8 bases; unmatched bases: 1. The germline V gene encodes CDR1 SGHDN and CDR2 FVKESK. This CDR3 contains 15 residues. CDR3 loop: CASSQEDRGHSPLHF. As DNA, the CDR3 is TGTGCCAGCAGCCAAGAAGACAGGGGGCATTCACCCCTCCACTTT. Based on the CDR3 plus reference TRBV14 and TRBJ1-6, the full variable domain is EAGVTQFPSHSVIEKGQTVTLRCDPISGHDNLYWYRRVMGKEIKFLLHFVKESKQDESGMPNNRFLAERTGGTYSTLKVQPAELEDSGVYFCASSQEDRGHSPLHFGNGTRLTVT.

The chain employs TRBV3-1 (or the pseudogene TRBV3-2) and TRBJ1-2, with D possibly matching TRBD1 (5 bases). V was cut by 1 base and J by 9 bases, with 15 bases left in between. Germline CDR1 and CDR2: LGHDT and YNNKEL (reference sequence). The CDR3 has 14 residues. CDR3 bases: TGTGCCAGCAGCCAAGTTGGGGCTTCCAAAAGCTACACCTTC. Amino acid sequence: CASSQVGASKSYTF.

J is TRBJ2-2 and V is TRBV7-3; D possibly corresponds to TRBD2 (6 bases). This CDR3 region has 16 residues. Germline V lookup: CDR1 SGHTA, CDR2 FQGTGA. Deletions cut 2 bases from V and 5 bases from J, with 15 bases between. The chain's CDR3 is CASSLQGGAATGELFF. In DNA, the CDR3 is TGTGCCAGCAGCTTACAGGGCGGGGCTGCTACCGGGGAGCTGTTTTTT. Based on the CDR3 plus reference TRBV7-3 and TRBJ2-2, the full variable domain is GAGVSQTPSNKVTEKGKYVELRCDPISGHTALYWYRQSLGQGPEFLIYFQGTGAADDSGLPNDRFFAVRPEGSVSTLKIQRTERGDSAVYLCASSLQGGAATGELFFGEGSRLTVL.

The chain has TRBV24-1 and TRBJ2-7, with a tentative D call TRBD1 (5 bases). The CDR3 length is 11 residues. Per germline, CDR1 KGHDR and CDR2 SFDVKD. V was clipped by 6 bases and J by 3 bases, with 5 bases between them. Here the CDR3 DNA reads TGTGCCACCAGTAGGGGCTACGAGCAGTACTTC. Protein: CATSRGYEQYF.

This clone showed up just once. The chain couples TRBV4-3 to TRBJ2-1, with D possibly TRBD1 on 5 matching bases. The CDR3 has 13 amino acids. The V end was cut by 5 bases, the J end by 6 bases, with 11 bases between. The V gene's germline CDR1 is LGHNA and CDR2 YSLEER. The CDR3 loop is CASSYDSLNEQFF. DNA for the CDR3: TGCGCCAGCAGCTACGACAGTCTCAATGAGCAGTTCTTC.

V is TRBV13 and J is TRBJ2-1; 9 bases match TRBD2. After removal of 5 bases from V and 5 bases from J, the junction contained 7 bases not matched to a gene. This CDR3 has 15 residues. Germline lookup yields CDR1 PRHDT and CDR2 FYEKMQ (reference sequence). This CDR3 is CASSPWASGNNEQFF. DNA of the CDR3: TGTGCCAGCAGCCCCTGGGCTAGCGGGAACAATGAGCAGTTCTTC. Looking up the rest from reference TRBV13 and TRBJ2-1 gives the full variable domain: AAGVIQSPRHLIKEKRETATLKCYPIPRHDTVYWYQQGPGQDPQFLISFYEKMQSDKGSIPDRFSAQQFSDYHSELNMSSLELGDSALYFCASSPWASGNNEQFFGPGTRLTVL.

The chain joins TRBV10-2 to TRBJ2-5; D is ambiguous. With 10 bases removed from V and 4 bases from J, the gap between germline ends came to 22 bases. Germline CDR1 and CDR2: WSHSY and SAAADI. The CDR3 extends over 15 amino acids. CDR3 coding DNA: TGCGCCACCCAATCCCCTATAGCAGTTAGAGAGACCCAGTACTTC. It encodes CATQSPIAVRETQYF.

The gene calls are TRBV5-1 and TRBJ1-2; weak D call: TRBD1 (5 bases). Germline CDR1 SGHRS, CDR2 YFSETQ. The CDR3 contains 15 residues. With 0 bases removed from V and 4 bases from J, the gap between germline ends came to 13 bases. CDR3 protein: CASSLEAGLGYGYTF. CDR3 DNA sequence: TGCGCCAGCAGCTTGGAAGCAGGGCTGGGCTATGGCTACACCTTC. Full variable domain (remainder filled in from reference TRBV5-1 and TRBJ1-2): KAGVTQTPRYLIKTRGQQVTLSCSPISGHRSVSWYQQTPGQGLQFLFEYFSETQRNKGNFPGRFSGRQFSNSRSEMNVSTLELGDSALYLCASSLEAGLGYGYTFGSGTRLTVV.

The chain combines TRBV10-3 with TRBJ1-2; no reliable D call. The CDR3 extends over 13 amino acids. Germline CDR1 is ENHRY and CDR2 is SYGVKD. Trimming stripped 3 bases from V and 2 bases from J, with 7 bases between. The CDR3 DNA follows: TGTGCCATCAGTGACAACAGAAACTATGGCTACACCTTC. Its protein product is CAISDNRNYGYTF.

The chain joins TRBV3-1 (or the pseudogene TRBV3-2) to TRBJ2-7; unclear D gene. Germline V CDR1 and CDR2: LGHDT, YNNKEL (reference sequence). Trimming shortened V by 0 bases and J by 1 base, and 10 bases separated the two germline ends. The CDR3 extends over 15 amino acids. CDR3 region: CASSQETFPSYEQYF. For the CDR3, the DNA is TGTGCCAGCAGCCAAGAAACTTTCCCTTCCTACGAGCAGTACTTC.

This chain connects TRBV4-2 to TRBJ2-5, with D possibly TRBD2 on 7 matching bases. The CDR3 is 14 amino acids. The V gene's germline CDR1 is LGHNA and CDR2 YNFKEQ. V lost 1 base and J 5 bases, leaving 11 bases between the germline ends. The CDR3 nucleotides read TGTGCCAGCAGCCAAGGGGGGGGCCAGGAGACCCAGTACTTC. Its translation: CASSQGGGQETQYF.

J is TRBJ1-5 and V is TRBV18; maybe TRBD1 (6 bases). The germline V gene encodes CDR1 KGHSH and CDR2 LQKENI. This CDR3 is 15 amino acids long. Trimming removed 3 bases from V and 6 bases from J, with 15 bases in between. CDR3: CASSPTGNEGQPQHF. DNA of the CDR3: TGTGCCAGCTCACCCACAGGGAACGAAGGTCAGCCCCAGCATTTT.

The chain has TRBV10-3 and TRBJ1-2; D possibly corresponds to TRBD1 (6 bases). Trimming stripped 4 bases from V and 4 bases from J, with 13 bases between. CDR3 length: 14 residues. The germline V gene has CDR1 ENHRY and CDR2 SYGVKD. DNA of the CDR3: TGTGCCATCAGTGCGGGGGGGCTGGGCTATGGCTACACCTTC. It is translated as CAISAGGLGYGYTF.

This clone came up once. The V gene is TRBV27, the J gene TRBJ2-6; 7 nucleotides match TRBD2. The CDR3 length is 20 residues. V lost 0 bases, J lost 0 bases, and 11 bases stayed unmatched. CDR1 and CDR2 (germline): MNHEY, SMNVEV (reference sequence). Here the CDR3 reads CASSLSIGGRFFSGANVLTF. CDR3 nucleotides: TGTGCCAGCAGTTTATCAATCGGGGGGAGGTTTTTCTCTGGGGCCAACGTCCTGACTTTC.

This chain joins TRBV11-2 and TRBJ2-2; D remains ambiguous. The V gene lost 1 base and the J gene lost 7 bases, with 7 bases spanning the gap. CDR3 length: 13 residues. CDR1 is SGHAT and CDR2 is FQNNGV in the germline V gene. CDR3 DNA sequence: TGTGCCAGCAGCTTAGCCCCCGTCGGGGAGCTGTTTTTT. Protein product: CASSLAPVGELFF.

The genes are TRBV12-3 or TRBV12-4 and TRBJ2-7; 7 nucleotides match TRBD2. V gave up 5 bases and J gave up 2 bases; unmatched junction bases: 3. The CDR3 sequence is 13 residues long. CDR3 protein: CASSIRGAYEQYF. Here the CDR3 DNA reads TGTGCCAGCAGTATCCGGGGGGCCTACGAGCAGTACTTC.

J is TRBJ2-7 and V is TRBV4-1; maybe TRBD2 (6 bases). V shed 4 bases and J shed 4 bases, with 11 bases lying between them. CDR1 MGHRA and CDR2 YSYEKL come from the germline V gene. The CDR3 covers 13 residues. The CDR3 is CASSPREQYEQYF. CDR3 bases: TGCGCCAGCAGCCCACGGGAGCAATACGAGCAGTACTTC.

This chain links TRBV2 with TRBJ2-1; 9 positions match TRBD2. J lost 7 bases, V lost 8 bases, and 9 bases had no gene match. Germline loops: CDR1 SNHLY, CDR2 FYNNEI. CDR3 length: 14 amino acids. The chain's CDR3 is CASLALAGLNEQFF. The CDR3 DNA is TGTGCCAGCTTAGCCCTAGCGGGGCTTAATGAGCAGTTCTTC. The variable domain in full, with the rest retrieved from reference TRBV2 and TRBJ2-1, is EPEVTQTPSHQVTQMGQEVILRCVPISNHLYFYWYRQILGQKVEFLVSFYNNEISEKSEIFDDQFSVERPDGSNFTLKIRSTKLEDSAMYFCASLALAGLNEQFFGPGTRLTVL.

V usage is TRBV5-6 and J usage is TRBJ2-2; D may be TRBD2 (5 bases). V lost 0 bases and J lost 3, with 9 bases in between. The CDR3 contains 15 residues. Germline V lookup: CDR1 SGHDT, CDR2 YYEEEE. CDR3 bases: TGTGCCAGCAGCTTGGTCGGGGTGTACACCGGGGAGCTGTTTTTT. Its translation is CASSLVGVYTGELFF.

The gene calls are TRBV19 and TRBJ2-4; 7 bases match TRBD1. The CDR3 consists of 14 residues. Per the germline V gene, CDR1 is LNHDA and CDR2 is SQIVND (reference sequence). Trimming took 6 bases from V and 4 from J; bases not matched to a gene: 6. The CDR3 sequence: CASRGTARKNIQYF. CDR3 DNA sequence: TGTGCCAGTAGGGGGACAGCTAGGAAAAACATTCAGTACTTC.

The chain uses TRBV4-3 and TRBJ2-7; D may be TRBD2 (7 bases). The CDR3 runs 14 residues. Germline V gene data show CDR1 as LGHNA and CDR2 as YSLEER. V shed 1 base and J shed 5 bases, with 12 bases lying between them. CDR3 nucleotide sequence: TGCGCCAGCAGCCAAGGGCGGGGGCAGGACGAGCAGTACTTC. Translation: CASSQGRGQDEQYF.

The chain recombines TRBV4-1 with TRBJ1-1; maybe TRBD1 (5 bases). Germline CDR1 reads MGHRA; CDR2 reads YSYEKL. The CDR3 loop spans 15 amino acids. Trimming took 4 bases from V and 1 from J, leaving 13 bases between them. The DNA for the CDR3 is TGCGCCAGCAGCCTAGGGCCAAGGGGGAACACTGAAGCTTTCTTT. Its protein is CASSLGPRGNTEAFF.